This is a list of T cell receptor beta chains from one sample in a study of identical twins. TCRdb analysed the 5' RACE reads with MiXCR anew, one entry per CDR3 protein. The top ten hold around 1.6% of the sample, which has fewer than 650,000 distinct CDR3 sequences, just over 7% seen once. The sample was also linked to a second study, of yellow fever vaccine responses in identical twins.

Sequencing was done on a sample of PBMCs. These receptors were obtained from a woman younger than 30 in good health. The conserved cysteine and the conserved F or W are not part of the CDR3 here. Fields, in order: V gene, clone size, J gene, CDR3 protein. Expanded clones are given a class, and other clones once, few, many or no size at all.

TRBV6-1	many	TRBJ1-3	ASSSPGGNSGNTIY
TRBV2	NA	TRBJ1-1	ARPDGPLNTEAF
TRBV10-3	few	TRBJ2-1	AISKPGLDYNEQF
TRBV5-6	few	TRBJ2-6	ASSLVPGAGANVLT
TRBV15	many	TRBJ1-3	ATSRGRSSGNTIY
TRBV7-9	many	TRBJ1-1	ASSLRDGEAF
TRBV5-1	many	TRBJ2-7	ASSLTAYEQY
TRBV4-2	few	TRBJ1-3	ASSQASTDSGNTIY
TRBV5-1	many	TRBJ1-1	ASSLVGSGMNTEAF
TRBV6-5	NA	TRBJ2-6	ASSYSRLAGANVLT
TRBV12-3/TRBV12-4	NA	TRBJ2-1	ASSFTPNFSEQF